This TCR beta chain was documented in a study of blood T cell repertoires in COVID-19. Study information: Among Cohort 3 donors, those recovered had two negative PCRs, clearance, or symptom resolution. Samples taken during acute and convalescent COVID-19 were collected in the United States, Italy and Spain.

Clones were read by immunoSEQ multiplex PCR, and TCRdb kept only the in-frame ones, dropping some. In the table there are approximately 250,000 clones, more than 75% of which are singletons. The germline gives CDR1 SGDLS, CDR2 YYNGEE. The V end lost 3 bases, the J end lost 2 bases, and 13 bases lay between the germline ends. The CDR3 covers 15 residues. Participants reported their clinical history, and cohort assignment relied on those reports. The clonotype comes from a woman aged 60-75 years in a cohort exposed to, infected with or recovered from COVID-19 (not recorded which). The gene calls are TRBV9 and TRBJ2-3; D is unresolved. The sequencing sample was made of PBMCs or T cells enriched from blood (not recorded which). The CDR3, as DNA: TGTGCCAGCAGCGCCCGGCTAGAGCCCACAGATACGCAGTATTTT. It translates to CASSARLEPTDTQYF.